Below are 21 T cell receptor beta chains sequenced from a single sample in a study of T-cell reconstitution after alpha-beta-depleted transplantation in children. Researchers prepared the TCRbeta library using unique molecular identifiers, the study reports. MiXCR was run by TCRdb on the PCR reads, yielding one entry per CDR3 protein. The table has about 270,000 distinct CDR3 sequences, almost 10% seen once. Sample: PBMCs from the stem cell graft donor, taken from the stem cell graft. All receptors come from a human donor who donated a stem cell graft to a child with SCID.

The chain combines TRBV5-1 with TRBJ2-1; 9 nucleotides agree with TRBD1. The ends lost 4 bases at V and 3 bases at J; junction bases unmatched: 5. This CDR3 comprises 15 residues. CDR1 and CDR2 (germline): SGHRS, YFSETQ. The CDR3 loop is CASSPLGQGYNEQFF. The CDR3 DNA reads TGCGCCAGCAGCCCCTTGGGACAGGGCTACAATGAGCAGTTCTTC.

This clonotype was picked up a small number of times. The rearrangement joins TRBV18 to TRBJ2-7, with a possible D match to TRBD2 (5 bases). Germline V CDR1 and CDR2: KGHSH, LQKENI. The CDR3 consists of 15 residues. Trimming shortened V by 6 bases and J by 0 bases, and 15 bases separated the two germline ends. The CDR3: CASSRSGSPSYEQYF. In nucleotides, the CDR3 is TGTGCCAGCTCCCGATCGGGGTCCCCCTCCTACGAGCAGTACTTC.

This rearrangement joins TRBV20-1 to TRBJ1-1, with D possibly TRBD1 on 6 matching bases. There are 14 residues in the CDR3. Germline assignment: CDR1 DFQATT and CDR2 SNEGSKA (reference sequence). V shed 6 bases and J shed 0 bases, with 14 bases lying between them. As DNA, the CDR3 is TGCAGTGCCCTGCAGGGGATACTGAACACTGAAGCTTTCTTT. Encoded protein: CSALQGILNTEAFF.

In nucleotides, the CDR3 is TGTGCCAGCAGCCGGGCCGTGGGGGATTGGCCAGCTTTCTTT. It specifies CASSRAVGDWPAFF. The rearrangement joins TRBV7-9 to TRBJ1-1; D is possibly TRBD1 (5 bases). The CDR3 runs 14 residues. Germline-derived CDR1 and CDR2 are SEHNR and FQNEAQ (reference sequence). Trimming stripped 5 bases from V and 10 bases from J, with 20 bases between.

V gene TRBV11-2 combines with J gene TRBJ2-1; the match to TRBD1 covers 8 bases. The germline gives CDR1 SGHAT, CDR2 FQNNGV. CDR3 length equals 15 residues. The trim removed 1 base at V and 7 bases at J, leaving 6 bases unmatched. In DNA, the CDR3 is TGTGCCAGCAGCTTAGGACAGGGGCGTGTAAATGAGCAGTTCTTC. It codes for CASSLGQGRVNEQFF.

This clonotype was counted a few times. The CDR3 loop reads CASSPEVAGGQPQHF. The CDR3 DNA follows: TGTGCCAGCAGCCCTGAGGTGGCCGGGGGTCAGCCCCAGCATTTT. The chain carries TRBV12-3 or TRBV12-4 and TRBJ1-5; D might be TRBD1 (5 bases). V lost 6 bases and J 6 bases, leaving 18 bases between the germline ends. The CDR3 loop spans 15 amino acids.

The rearrangement links TRBV5-1 to TRBJ2-5; 14 positions agree with TRBD2. With 4 bases clipped from V and 6 bases from J, the junction kept 5 bases outside the gene matches. Germline CDR1 is SGHRS and CDR2 is YFSETQ. The length of the CDR3 is 15 residues. The CDR3 loop reads CASSEGTSGGQTQYF. CDR3 in DNA: TGCGCCAGCAGCGAAGGGACTAGCGGGGGCCAGACCCAGTACTTC.

The chain uses TRBV12-3 or TRBV12-4 and TRBJ2-7; D might be TRBD1 (5 bases). The CDR3 runs to 15 residues. V was shortened by 1 base and J by 3 bases, with 13 bases between the two germline ends. CDR3 in DNA: TGTGCCAGCAGTTTAGTTTCAGGGCACCACTACGAGCAGTACTTC. It translates to CASSLVSGHHYEQYF.

The rearrangement joins TRBV18 to TRBJ2-5; 10 bases match TRBD2. There are 15 residues in the CDR3. Per the germline V gene, CDR1 is KGHSH and CDR2 is LQKENI. The J segment lost 1 base and the V segment lost 1 base, leaving 0 bases of the junction unmatched. The CDR3 region is CASSPLAGGQETQYF. CDR3 DNA sequence: TGTGCCAGCTCACCACTAGCGGGGGGCCAAGAGACCCAGTACTTC.

This clonotype was recorded a few times. This sequence joins TRBV7-9 and TRBJ2-7; possibly TRBD1 for D (6 bases). The CDR3 runs 14 residues. CDR1 is SEHNR and CDR2 is FQNEAQ in the germline V gene (reference sequence). V lost 5 bases and J 0 bases, leaving 11 bases between the germline ends. The CDR3: CASSPIRGSYEQYF. The CDR3 DNA is TGTGCCAGCAGCCCAATCAGGGGCTCCTACGAGCAGTACTTC.

The rearrangement uses TRBV20-1 and TRBJ2-3; D gene ambiguous. The CDR3 is made up of 15 amino acids. Trimming took 1 base from V and 0 from J, leaving 11 bases between them. Germline V gene data show CDR1 as DFQATT and CDR2 as SNEGSKA (reference sequence). Written as DNA, the CDR3 is TGCAGTGCTAGAGTGAGTCCAGCTAGCACAGATACGCAGTATTTT. This codes for CSARVSPASTDTQYF.

The rearrangement joins TRBV5-1 to TRBJ1-1, with 7 bases matching TRBD1. This CDR3 region has 15 residues. V shed 4 bases, J shed 0 bases, and the junction held 6 bases outside the gene matches. Germline values: CDR1 SGHRS, CDR2 YFSETQ. Written as DNA, the CDR3 is TGCGCCAGCAGCCCCCTCGGGACAGTGAACACTGAAGCTTTCTTT. Translation: CASSPLGTVNTEAFF.

The genes are TRBV3-1 and TRBJ2-3; TRBD1 matches 9 bases. The CDR3 is made up of 16 amino acids. Germline-derived CDR1 and CDR2 are LGHDT and YNNKEL (reference sequence). Unmatched junction bases numbered 5, after V lost 4 bases and J lost 0 bases. The DNA for the CDR3 is TGTGCCAGCAGCCTAAGACAGGGGGTGAGCACAGATACGCAGTATTTT. This encodes CASSLRQGVSTDTQYF.

V and J are TRBV5-4 and TRBJ2-7; maybe TRBD1 (6 bases). This CDR3 has 15 residues. Looked up from germline, CDR1 is SGHNT and CDR2 is YYREEE (reference sequence). V was cut by 3 bases and J by 2 bases, with 15 bases left in between. Here the CDR3 reads CASSSGHSRAYEQYF. CDR3 nucleotides: TGTGCCAGCAGCTCGGGACATTCTAGGGCCTACGAGCAGTACTTC. Combining the CDR3 with reference TRBV5-4 and TRBJ2-7 gives the whole variable domain ETGVTQSPTHLIKTRGQQVTLRCSSQSGHNTVSWYQQALGQGPQFIFQYYREEENGRGNFPPRFSGLQFPNYSSELNVNALELDDSALYLCASSSGHSRAYEQYFGPGTRLTVT.

This clonotype was seen more than once but under ten times. The V and J genes are TRBV27 and TRBJ2-2; 14 nucleotides line up with TRBD2. The CDR3 sequence is 17 residues long. Trimming took 5 bases from V and 4 from J; bases not matched to a gene: 6. CDR1 is MNHEY, CDR2 SMNVEV, per germline (reference sequence). The CDR3 region is CASSPGTSGGTTGELFF. CDR3 bases: TGTGCCAGCAGTCCCGGGACTAGCGGGGGAACCACCGGGGAGCTGTTTTTT.

This clonotype was recorded at least ten times. The V gene is TRBV4-1, the J gene TRBJ1-1, with D unresolved. Trimming took 0 bases from V and 6 from J, leaving 11 bases between them. CDR1 MGHRA and CDR2 YSYEKL come from the germline V gene. There are 14 residues in the CDR3. Here the CDR3 reads CASSQDPTAAEAFF. The CDR3, as DNA: TGCGCCAGCAGCCAAGACCCTACCGCCGCTGAAGCTTTCTTT.

This clonotype was detected only a few times. The rearrangement joins TRBV29-1 to TRBJ1-5; 12 nucleotides line up with TRBD1. Trimming cost V 4 bases and J 6 bases; bases outside gene matches: 4. The CDR3 contains 14 residues. Germline CDR1 reads SQVTM; CDR2 reads ANQGSEA. The CDR3 region has the DNA TGCAGCGTTGGGGGACAGGGGGCAACTCAGCCCCAGCATTTT. Protein product: CSVGGQGATQPQHF.

There are a few counts of this clonotype. The chain couples TRBV9 to TRBJ2-3; 12 bases are shared with TRBD2. Trimming cost V 0 bases and J 5 bases; bases outside gene matches: 7. This CDR3 spans 17 amino acids. CDR1 is SGDLS, CDR2 YYNGEE, per germline. The CDR3 DNA sequence: TGTGCCAGCAGCGTAGAGGCTAGCGGGGGGGCCGTAGATACGCAGTATTTT. Protein sequence: CASSVEASGGAVDTQYF.

Remarks on this clonotype: One end of the junction does not line up with germline, which may come from a read error. This sequence joins TRBV3-1 and TRBJ2-3; perhaps TRBD1 as D (7 bases). The CDR3 has 15 amino acids. Germline V lookup: CDR1 LGHDT, CDR2 YNNKEL (reference sequence). CDR3 region: CASCQEGPGTETQYF. DNA for the CDR3: TGTGCCAGCTGCCAGGAGGGCCCTGGGACAGAGACGCAGTATTTT.

J is TRBJ2-7 and V is TRBV12-3 or TRBV12-4; tentatively, D is TRBD2 (6 bases). This CDR3 is 13 amino acids long. V was clipped by 6 bases and J by 2 bases, with 11 bases between them. The DNA for the CDR3 is TGTGCCAGCAGCCTGCGGGGCGCCTACGAGCAGTACTTC. Translated, it gives CASSLRGAYEQYF.

The chain employs TRBV19 and TRBJ1-2; D gene unclear. V was pared by 1 base and J by 4 bases, with 19 bases between. CDR3 size: 17 residues. CDR1 is LNHDA and CDR2 is SQIVND in the germline V gene (reference sequence). The CDR3 loop reads CASSIAGMANWFYGYTF. The DNA for the CDR3 is TGTGCCAGTAGTATAGCCGGAATGGCCAATTGGTTCTATGGCTACACCTTC. Full variable domain (rest looked up from reference TRBV19 and TRBJ1-2): DGGITQSPKYLFRKEGQNVTLSCEQNLNHDAMYWYRQDPGQGLRLIYYSQIVNDFQKGDIAEGYSVSREKKESFPLTVTSAQKNPTAFYLCASSIAGMANWFYGYTFGSGTRLTVV.